A selection of T cell receptor beta chains follows, all from one sample in a study of T-cell memory formation after mild COVID-19. TCRdb reprocessed the 5' RACE reads via MiXCR and lists one record per CDR3 protein. The sample comprises almost 550,000 distinct CDR3 sequences, about 20% of which are singletons, and around an eighth rests with the top ten. Specimen: PBMCs or a T cell subset sorted from them (not recorded which). All receptors derive from an adult woman who had mild COVID-19 (a few samples of this study predate the infection). Cell type and time point are not known. Each CDR3 is given with its conserved first and last residue. D genes are given only for firm matches. Clone size is stated in some rows and not others, as once, few, many or a class when expanded.

- | TRBJ2-7 | TRBD2 | TRBV7-2 | TGTGCCAGCAGCCGTACCCCGGGACTAGCGGGAGGGACCATCCTGAGTAGCTCCTACGAGCAGTACTTC | CASSRTPGLAGGTILSSSYEQYF
- | TRBJ2-2 | TRBD2 | TRBV12-3/TRBV12-4 | TGTGCCAGCAGTTATCTAGCGGGGGCAGGGGAGCTGTTTTTT | CASSYLAGAGELFF
few | TRBJ2-1 | - | TRBV14 | TGTGCCAGCAGCCAAGTAGGAGGACGTGAGCAGTTCTTC | CASSQVGGREQFF
- | TRBJ2-5 | TRBD2 | TRBV6-2/TRBV6-3 | TGTGCCAGCAGCAGGACTAGCGGGGGCCTGGGAGAGACCCAGTACTTC | CASSRTSGGLGETQYF
- | TRBJ2-2 | - | TRBV19 | TGTGCCAGTAGAATTAGCGATAGAAACACCGGGGAGCTGTTTTTT | CASRISDRNTGELFF
- | TRBJ2-5 | - | TRBV5-1 | TGCGCCAGCAGCCGAAAGGTGGGGGATGAGACCCAGTACTTC | CASSRKVGDETQYF
- | TRBJ1-1 | - | TRBV5-1 | TGCGCCAGCAGCCTCCGGGATCTACCGAACACTGAAGCTTTCTTT | CASSLRDLPNTEAFF
many | TRBJ1-6 | - | TRBV2 | TGTGCCAGCACCCGGGGCGGGGATAATTCACCCCTCCACTTT | CASTRGGDNSPLHF
few | TRBJ2-3 | - | TRBV20-1 | TGCAGTGCTAGGCCAGGTATAGATACGCAGTATTTT | CSARPGIDTQYF
- | TRBJ1-2 | TRBD1 | TRBV6-6 | TGTGCCAGCAGTTACACCCGGGACAGGGCACATGGCTACACCTTC | CASSYTRDRAHGYTF
few | TRBJ2-1 | TRBD2 | TRBV12-3/TRBV12-4 | TGTGCCAGCAGTTTGACGGGAGGGTACTCCAATGAGCAGTTCTTC | CASSLTGGYSNEQFF
- | TRBJ2-1 | TRBD1 | TRBV9 | TGTGCCAGCAGCCGGGGACAGGCGGACTACAATGAGCAGTTCTTC | CASSRGQADYNEQFF
- | TRBJ2-5 | - | TRBV24-1 | TGTGCCACCAGTGCGGAAGCGGAGACCCAGTACTTC | CATSAEAETQYF
- | TRBJ2-7 | - | TRBV5-1 | TGCGCCAGCAGCGTCGATGGGACTCTCTGGGGGCCTTCCTACGAGCAGTACTTC | CASSVDGTLWGPSYEQYF
- | TRBJ2-2 | TRBD1 | TRBV14 | TGTGCCAGCAGCTACAGACAGGGCGGCACCGGGGAGCTGTTTTTT | CASSYRQGGTGELFF
few | TRBJ2-7 | TRBD2 | TRBV7-3 | TGTGCCAGCAGCGATGGGACGGGAGGTGGTGGCGAGCAGTACTTC | CASSDGTGGGGEQYF
few | TRBJ2-7 | - | TRBV29-1 | TGCAGCGTTGAAGACCCCGACAGTCGCCACGAGCAGTACTTC | CSVEDPDSRHEQYF
- | TRBJ2-1 | - | TRBV18 | TGTGCCAGCTCACCACCGATTGGTCCACCTTTCTCCTTC | CASSPPIGPPFSF
few | TRBJ2-5 | TRBD2 | TRBV4-3 | TGCGCCAGCAGCCAAGATCGCGATAGCGGGAGAGAGACCCAGTACTTC | CASSQDRDSGRETQYF
few | TRBJ2-5 | TRBD1 | TRBV24-1 | TGTGCCACCAGTGACGACGACAGGGGGTCGTACCAAGAGACCCAGTACTTC | CATSDDDRGSYQETQYF
- | TRBJ2-7 | - | TRBV30 | TGTGCCGGGCAGGACTCAAGCTTATCCTACGAGCAGTACTTC | CAGQDSSLSYEQYF
few | TRBJ2-1 | TRBD1 | TRBV24-1 | TGTGCCACCAGTGCCAAGACAGGGGGCGCCTACAATGAGCAGTTCTTC | CATSAKTGGAYNEQFF
- | TRBJ2-7 | - | TRBV6-2/TRBV6-3 | TGTGCCAGCAGCCTCCAGGAATACGAGCAGTACTTC | CASSLQEYEQYF
few | TRBJ1-5 | - | TRBV19 | TGTGCCAGTAGGGGTGCCAATCAGCCCCAGCATTTT | CASRGANQPQHF
- | TRBJ2-1 | TRBD2 | TRBV9 | TGTGCCAGCAGCGCCGGACTAGCGGGGAGCTCCTACAATGAGCAGTTCTTC | CASSAGLAGSSYNEQFF
- | TRBJ1-1 | - | TRBV19 | TGTGCCAGTAGGTTTAGGACGGGCACTGAAGCTTTCTTT | CASRFRTGTEAFF
- | TRBJ2-2 | TRBD1 | TRBV4-3 | TGCGCCAGCAGCGTCCGGGACAGGGGCACCGGGGAGCTGTTTTTT | CASSVRDRGTGELFF
- | TRBJ1-4 | - | TRBV20-1 | TGCAGTGCCTCCGAAGGGGTTGCAACTAATGAAAAACTGTTTTTT | CSASEGVATNEKLFF
once | TRBJ1-1 | - | TRBV12-3/TRBV12-4 | TGTGCCAGCAGTCAGACAGGAGGGGGGACTGAAGCTTTCTTT | CASSQTGGGTEAFF
few | TRBJ2-2 | TRBD1 | TRBV23-1 | TGCGCCAGCAGTAGGCACAGGGGGACGAACACCGGGGAGCTGTTTTTT | CASSRHRGTNTGELFF
many | TRBJ2-7 | TRBD1 | TRBV10-3 | TGTGCCATCACCGAAACCGCCGGGACAGGGAGGTACGAGCAGTACTTC | CAITETAGTGRYEQYF